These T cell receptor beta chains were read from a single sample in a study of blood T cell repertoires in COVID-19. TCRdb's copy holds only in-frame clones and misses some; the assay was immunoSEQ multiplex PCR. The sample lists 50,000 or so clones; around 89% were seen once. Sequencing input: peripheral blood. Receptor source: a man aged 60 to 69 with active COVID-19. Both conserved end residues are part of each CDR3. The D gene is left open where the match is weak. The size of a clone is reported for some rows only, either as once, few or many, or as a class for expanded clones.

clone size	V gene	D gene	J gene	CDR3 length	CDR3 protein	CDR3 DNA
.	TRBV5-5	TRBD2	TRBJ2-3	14	CASAGGGASDTQYF	TGTGCCAGCGCCGGCGGGGGGGCTTCGGATACGCAGTATTTT
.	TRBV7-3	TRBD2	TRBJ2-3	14	CASSLRAGGDTQYF	TGTGCCAGCAGCCTTAGAGCGGGGGGAGATACGCAGTATTTT
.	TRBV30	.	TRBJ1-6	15	CAWSEGRRVLLPLHF	TGTGCCTGGAGTGAGGGCCGCAGGGTCCTTTTGCCCCTCCACTTT
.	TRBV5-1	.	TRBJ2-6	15	CASSLGSTGANVLTF	TGCGCCAGCAGTTTGGGAAGCACGGGGGCCAACGTCCTGACTTTC
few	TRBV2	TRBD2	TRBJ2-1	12	CASRPWGGSQFF	TGTGCCAGCAGGCCCTGGGGGGGGAGTCAGTTCTTC
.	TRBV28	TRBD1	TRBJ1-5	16	CASSSQRQGWNQPQHF	TGTGCCAGCAGTTCACAAAGACAGGGCTGGAATCAGCCCCAGCATTTT
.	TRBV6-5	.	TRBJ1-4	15	CASSYSGAGNEELFF	TGTGCCAGCAGTTACTCGGGGGCGGGTAATGAAGAACTGTTTTTT
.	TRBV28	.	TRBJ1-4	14	CASSLGGRVEKLFF	TGTGCCAGCAGTTTGGGGGGGCGGGTTGAAAAACTGTTTTTT
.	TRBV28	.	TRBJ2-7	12	CASTRLGYEQYF	TGTGCCAGCACCCGACTTGGATACGAGCAGTACTTC
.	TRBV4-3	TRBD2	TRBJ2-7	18	CASSQKPLWLAGVDEQYF	TGCGCCAGCAGCCAAAAACCTTTGTGGCTAGCGGGAGTGGACGAGCAGTACTTC
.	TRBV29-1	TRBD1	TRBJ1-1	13	CSVAGQLNTEAFF	TGCAGCGTTGCGGGACAGCTCAACACTGAAGCTTTCTTT
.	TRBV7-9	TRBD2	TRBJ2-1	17	CASSSRTSAALDNEQFF	TGTGCCAGCAGCTCCCGGACTAGCGCGGCCCTCGACAATGAGCAGTTCTTC
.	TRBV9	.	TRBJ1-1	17	CASSVDPVGGMNTEAFF	TGTGCCAGCAGCGTAGATCCGGTCGGGGGAATGAACACTGAAGCTTTCTTT
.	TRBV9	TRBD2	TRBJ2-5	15	CASSVGRGAGETQYF	TGTGCCAGCAGCGTAGGGCGGGGGGCCGGAGAGACCCAGTACTTC
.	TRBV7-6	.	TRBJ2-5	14	CASSLGPIEETQYF	TGTGCCAGCAGCTTAGGCCCCATAGAAGAGACCCAGTACTTC
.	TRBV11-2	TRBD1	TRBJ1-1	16	CASRRTGGAMNTEAFF	TGTGCCAGCAGGCGTACAGGGGGGGCGATGAACACTGAAGCTTTCTTT
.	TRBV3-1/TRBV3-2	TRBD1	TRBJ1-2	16	CASSQDLDRGYYGYTF	TGTGCCAGCAGCCAAGATCTGGACAGGGGGTACTATGGCTACACCTTC
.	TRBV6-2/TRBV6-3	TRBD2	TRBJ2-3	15	CASSLIAGRQDTQYF	TGTGCCAGCAGTCTCATAGCGGGCAGACAGGATACGCAGTATTTT
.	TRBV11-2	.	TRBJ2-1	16	CASRSIRDFSYNEQFF	TGTGCCAGCAGATCCATCCGGGACTTCTCCTACAATGAGCAGTTCTTC
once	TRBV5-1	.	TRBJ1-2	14	CASSFGESPNGYTF	TGCGCCAGCAGCTTTGGAGAGAGCCCGAATGGCTACACCTTC